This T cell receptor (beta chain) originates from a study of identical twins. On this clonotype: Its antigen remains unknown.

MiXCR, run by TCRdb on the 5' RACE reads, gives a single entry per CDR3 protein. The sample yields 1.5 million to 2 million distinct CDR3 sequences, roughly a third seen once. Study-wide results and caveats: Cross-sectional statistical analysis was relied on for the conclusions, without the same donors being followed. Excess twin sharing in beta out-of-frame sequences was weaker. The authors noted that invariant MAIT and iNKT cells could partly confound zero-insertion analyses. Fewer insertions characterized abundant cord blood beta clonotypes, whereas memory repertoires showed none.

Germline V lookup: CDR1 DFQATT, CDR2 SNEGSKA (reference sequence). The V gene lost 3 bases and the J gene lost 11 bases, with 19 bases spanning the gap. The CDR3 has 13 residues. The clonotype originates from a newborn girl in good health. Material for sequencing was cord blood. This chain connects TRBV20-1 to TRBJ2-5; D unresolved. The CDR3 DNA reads TGCAGTGCTAGGCCTCGGATCACTAATGAGCAGTACTTC. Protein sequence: CSARPRITNEQYF.